One and the same sample provided the 28 T cell receptor beta chains below, sequenced in a study of blood T cell repertoires in COVID-19. The protocol was immunoSEQ multiplex PCR, while the TCRdb copy is restricted to in-frame clones and leaves out a portion. Seen here are around 130,000 clones, around 90% observed once, and the top ten hold 9.5% to 11%. The sample was peripheral blood. These receptors were collected from a woman of 80 years or more with acute or convalescent COVID-19.

The V gene is TRBV11-2, the J gene TRBJ2-7; possible D gene TRBD1, 6 bases. Trimming pared 4 bases from V and 3 bases from J, leaving 13 bases between. CDR3 length equals 14 residues. Germline lookup yields CDR1 SGHAT and CDR2 FQNNGV. CDR3 coding DNA: TGTGCCAGCAGCTCATTCACAGGGAACTACGAGCAGTACTTC. Amino acids: CASSSFTGNYEQYF.

The chain is built from TRBV7-3 and TRBJ2-3; TRBD1 matches 7 bases. The germline V gene encodes CDR1 SGHTA and CDR2 FQGTGA. The CDR3 has 15 residues. Losses at the gene ends were 8 bases for V and 0 bases for J; bases not matched to a gene: 8. CDR3 DNA: TGTGCCAGCCGATTACAGGGGTCTAGCACAGATACGCAGTATTTT. Amino acids: CASRLQGSSTDTQYF.

The chain uses TRBV18 and TRBJ1-3, with D possibly TRBD1 on 5 matching bases. V lost 6 bases to trimming and J lost 2 bases, with 14 bases between them. Per the germline V gene, CDR1 is KGHSH and CDR2 is LQKENI. CDR3 length equals 15 residues. CDR3 loop: CASSVTEGPGNTIYF. The CDR3 bases are TGTGCCAGCTCTGTGACGGAGGGGCCTGGAAACACCATATATTTT.

V usage is TRBV6-9 and J usage is TRBJ1-4, with D uncertain. Trimming removed 4 bases at V and 13 bases at J, with 10 bases between. Germline V gives CDR1 MNHGY, CDR2 SVAAGI. The CDR3 length is 11 residues. CDR3 in amino acids: CASSSAEVLFF. The CDR3 region has the DNA TGTGCCAGCAGTTCCGCGGAGGTACTGTTTTTT.

This clone has a handful of counts. J is TRBJ1-1 and V is TRBV9; D gene unclear. The length of the CDR3 is 13 residues. In germline, CDR1 is SGDLS, CDR2 YYNGEE. V dropped 3 bases and J dropped 0 bases, with 6 bases sitting between them. The CDR3 DNA follows: TGTGCCAGCAGCGCCCATGTGAACACTGAAGCTTTCTTT. Protein product: CASSAHVNTEAFF.

The CDR3 loop is CASSTAQETQYF. The CDR3 DNA sequence: TGTGCCAGCAGCACAGCTCAAGAGACCCAGTACTTC. V gene TRBV2 combines with J gene TRBJ2-5; D not resolved. Deletions cut 6 bases from V and 2 bases from J, with 7 bases between. The CDR3 sequence is 12 residues long. The germline V gene encodes CDR1 SNHLY and CDR2 FYNNEI.

This sequence joins TRBV18 and TRBJ2-5; weak D call: TRBD2 (5 bases). The germline CDR1 and CDR2 sequences are KGHSH and LQKENI. The V gene lost 4 bases and the J gene lost 1 base, with 13 bases spanning the gap. The CDR3 extends over 15 amino acids. The CDR3 here is CASSRQRPTQETQYF. In nucleotides, the CDR3 is TGTGCCAGCTCACGGCAGCGGCCTACCCAAGAGACCCAGTACTTC.

This clone was seen only a few times. The J gene is TRBJ2-7, the V gene TRBV7-8, with D perhaps matching TRBD2 (5 bases). Germline values: CDR1 SGHVS, CDR2 FQNEAQ. CDR3 length: 14 amino acids. Trimming took off 2 bases at V and 1 base at J, with 9 bases between the two ends. CDR3 region: CASSLHPGSYEQYF. CDR3 sequence (DNA): TGTGCCAGCAGCTTACACCCGGGATCCTACGAGCAGTACTTC.

This chain uses TRBV5-1 with TRBJ1-1, with 8 bases identical to TRBD1. Germline CDR1 is SGHRS and CDR2 is YFSETQ. The CDR3 loop spans 15 amino acids. J was trimmed by 3 bases and V by 4 bases; bases with no gene match: 8. The DNA of the CDR3 is TGCGCCAGCAGCACCCAGGGGGCGCGGGACACTGAAGCTTTCTTT. Residues: CASSTQGARDTEAFF. Combining the CDR3 with reference TRBV5-1 and TRBJ1-1 gives the whole variable domain KAGVTQTPRYLIKTRGQQVTLSCSPISGHRSVSWYQQTPGQGLQFLFEYFSETQRNKGNFPGRFSGRQFSNSRSEMNVSTLELGDSALYLCASSTQGARDTEAFFGQGTRLTVV.

V is TRBV6-2 or TRBV6-3 and J is TRBJ2-7, with a possible D match to TRBD1 (6 bases). The CDR3 loop spans 14 amino acids. Trimming cost V 5 bases and J 0 bases, with 11 bases left between them. Germline V gene sequence: CDR1 MNHEY, CDR2 SVGEGT. In DNA form, the CDR3 reads TGTGCCAGCAGTAAGGACAGTTTCTCCTACGAGCAGTACTTC. Translated: CASSKDSFSYEQYF.

Points on this clone: Other DNA sequences in the same sample also yield this CDR3. The gene calls are TRBV7-2 and TRBJ1-1; D is undetermined. Germline CDR1 SGHTA, CDR2 FQGNSA. With 1 base removed from V and 1 base from J, the gap between germline ends came to 7 bases. The CDR3 contains 14 residues. CDR3 sequence (DNA): TGTGCCAGCAGCTTAGACGGCGGGAACACTGAAGCTTTCTTT. Translating gives CASSLDGGNTEAFF. Full variable domain (rest looked up from reference TRBV7-2 and TRBJ1-1): GAGVSQSPSNKVTEKGKDVELRCDPISGHTALYWYRQSLGQGLEFLIYFQGNSAPDKSGLPSDRFSAERTGGSVSTLTIQRTQQEDSAVYLCASSLDGGNTEAFFGQGTRLTVV.

V gene TRBV7-2 combines with J gene TRBJ2-3; 9 bases fit TRBD2. V lost 1 base, J lost 5 bases, and 10 bases stayed unmatched. The germline CDR1 and CDR2 sequences are SGHTA and FQGNSA. The CDR3 runs 17 residues. CDR3 DNA: TGTGCCAGCAGCTTAGGCGTCGGCGGGGGGGACTTAGATACGCAGTATTTT. Amino acid sequence: CASSLGVGGGDLDTQYF.

The chain couples TRBV24-1 to TRBJ1-3; D remains unclear. The CDR3 has 18 residues. Trimming pared 3 bases from V and 0 bases from J, leaving 17 bases between. CDR1 and CDR2 (germline): KGHDR, SFDVKD. In nucleotides, the CDR3 is TGTGCCACCAGTGATGGCGGGAAGGTTCCCACCTCTGGAAACACCATATATTTT. It is translated as CATSDGGKVPTSGNTIYF.

The chain is built from TRBV2 and TRBJ1-5; D is undetermined. Trimming took 6 bases from V and 0 from J, leaving 12 bases between them. The CDR3 contains 15 residues. CDR1 is SNHLY, CDR2 FYNNEI, per germline. CDR3 sequence reads: CASRPTPYSNQPQHF. As DNA, the CDR3 is TGTGCCAGCAGGCCCACCCCCTATAGCAATCAGCCCCAGCATTTT.

The CDR3 DNA reads as TGTGCCAGCAGCCAAGATCGAGTTTGTGGGCTCCGATCGGGCAATCAGCCCCAGCATTTT. It codes for CASSQDRVCGLRSGNQPQHF. The rearrangement joins TRBV14 to TRBJ1-5; D not certain. V was trimmed by 0 bases and J by 2 bases, leaving 23 bases between them. Germline V gives CDR1 SGHDN, CDR2 FVKESK. The CDR3 runs 20 residues. The full variable domain, its missing parts supplied by reference TRBV14 and TRBJ1-5, is EAGVTQFPSHSVIEKGQTVTLRCDPISGHDNLYWYRRVMGKEIKFLLHFVKESKQDESGMPNNRFLAERTGGTYSTLKVQPAELEDSGVYFCASSQDRVCGLRSGNQPQHFGDGTRLSIL.

The chain uses TRBV19 and TRBJ2-7; a possible D gene is TRBD1 (5 bases). The CDR3 is 14 residues long. In germline, CDR1 is LNHDA, CDR2 SQIVND (reference sequence). This CDR3 reads CASARTLDSYEQYF. CDR3 sequence (DNA): TGTGCGTCCGCTCGGACACTTGACTCCTACGAGCAGTACTTC.

The chain couples TRBV7-9 to TRBJ2-3; D is uncertain. The CDR3 length is 12 residues. Trimming pared 3 bases from V and 4 bases from J, leaving 5 bases between. Germline-derived CDR1 and CDR2 are SEHNR and FQNEAQ (reference sequence). The CDR3 is CASSFTADTQYF. DNA of the CDR3: TGTGCCAGCAGCTTTACAGCAGATACGCAGTATTTT.

The chain recombines TRBV12-3 or TRBV12-4 with TRBJ2-3, with no clear D. The V end was cut by 6 bases, the J end by 6 bases, with 13 bases between. The CDR3 is 13 amino acids. The CDR3 DNA follows: TGTGCCAGCAGCAAACGCATAGAGGATACGCAGTATTTT. It is translated as CASSKRIEDTQYF.

This clone turned up a few times. This CDR3 is also generated by other DNA sequences in the sample. The chain has TRBV5-1 and TRBJ1-4; tentative D call: TRBD1 (5 bases). The CDR3 is made up of 15 amino acids. V dropped 1 base and J dropped 1 base, with 8 bases sitting between them. Looked up from germline, CDR1 is SGHRS and CDR2 is YFSETQ. This CDR3 is CASSLLGGTNEKLFF. CDR3 coding DNA: TGCGCCAGCAGCTTGCTGGGGGGAACTAATGAAAAACTGTTTTTT.

The gene calls are TRBV30 and TRBJ1-6; TRBD1 is a possible D gene (5 bases). The germline V and J ends were trimmed by 1 base and 8 bases, with 9 bases remaining between them. The CDR3 contains 13 residues. Germline V gene data show CDR1 as GTSNPN and CDR2 as SVGIG (reference sequence). Here the CDR3 reads CAWSEQQDSPLHF. Here the CDR3 DNA reads TGTGCCTGGAGTGAACAACAGGATTCACCCCTCCACTTT.

CDR3 region: CASMRGRGTYEQYF. CDR3 DNA sequence: TGTGCCAGCATGCGCGGGCGGGGGACCTACGAGCAGTACTTC. The J gene is TRBJ2-7, the V gene TRBV6-5; 7 positions agree with TRBD2. Per the germline V gene, CDR1 is MNHEY and CDR2 is SVGAGI. CDR3 size: 14 residues. With V trimmed by 7 bases and J by 2 bases, 8 bases remained unmatched.

CDR3 sequence (DNA): TGTGCCAGCAGCCAAGATCGGCGGGGATGGGATGGCTACACCTTC. Protein sequence: CASSQDRRGWDGYTF. The J gene is TRBJ1-2, the V gene TRBV4-2; D gene ambiguous. Deletions cut 0 bases from V and 6 bases from J, with 14 bases between. CDR1 is LGHNA, CDR2 YNFKEQ, per germline. This CDR3 contains 15 residues.

The rearrangement links TRBV3-1 (or the pseudogene TRBV3-2) to TRBJ2-5, with D perhaps matching TRBD1 (5 bases). V was pared by 4 bases and J by 7 bases, with 19 bases between. Germline lookup yields CDR1 LGHDT and CDR2 YNNKEL (reference sequence). The CDR3 totals 15 residues. Here the CDR3 DNA reads TGTGCCAGCAGCCGACCAGGGCGCTTAATAGGGACCCAGTACTTC. It translates to CASSRPGRLIGTQYF.

The chain recombines TRBV2 with TRBJ1-1, with 7 positions matching TRBD1. The V gene's germline CDR1 is SNHLY and CDR2 FYNNEI. CDR3 length equals 14 residues. Trimming cost V 5 bases and J 0 bases; bases outside gene matches: 3. The CDR3 nucleotides are TGTGCCAGCAGTTTCCAGGGGGTGAACACTGAAGCTTTCTTT. Its protein product is CASSFQGVNTEAFF.

V and J are TRBV27 and TRBJ2-2; 9 nucleotides line up with TRBD1. The germline gives CDR1 MNHEY, CDR2 SMNVEV (reference sequence). The CDR3 runs 14 residues. V lost 8 bases, J lost 3 bases, and 4 bases stayed unmatched. CDR3 DNA sequence: TGTGCCAGCCGAGGACAGGGGTACACCGGGGAGCTGTTTTTT. Protein product: CASRGQGYTGELFF.

The chain joins TRBV12-3 or TRBV12-4 to TRBJ1-2, with a tentative D call TRBD1 (6 bases). The CDR3 covers 13 residues. V lost 3 bases and J lost 4, with 9 bases in between. The DNA of the CDR3 is TGTGCCAGCAGTTTGAACAGGGCCTATGGCTACACCTTC. This gives the protein CASSLNRAYGYTF.

This chain uses TRBV7-2 with TRBJ1-2; TRBD1 aligns across 10 bases. V dropped 5 bases and J dropped 2; count of bases not matched to a gene: 5. Germline V gene sequence: CDR1 SGHTA, CDR2 FQGNSA. This CDR3 spans 15 amino acids. CDR3 sequence: CASSLGGQGNYGYTF. CDR3 DNA sequence: TGTGCCAGCAGCCTAGGGGGACAGGGGAACTATGGCTACACCTTC.

The chain recombines TRBV7-3 with TRBJ1-5; 9 bases align to TRBD1. The V gene's germline CDR1 is SGHTA and CDR2 FQGTGA. V was pared by 5 bases and J by 9 bases, with 2 bases of the junction left unmatched. This CDR3 contains 12 residues. The CDR3 nucleotides read TGTGCCAGCAGCGAGACAGGGGGGCCCCAGCATTTT. It yields the protein CASSETGGPQHF.